This is a list of T cell receptor beta chains from one sample in a study of T cell changes during pregnancy in multiple sclerosis. Generated by immunoSEQ multiplex PCR, the TCRdb table keeps only in-frame clones and is missing some. The table shows 45,000 to 60,000 clones, with approximately 90% occurring only once. This sample comprised peripheral blood, obtained in the first trimester of pregnancy. The receptors here all came from a female donor with multiple sclerosis, enrolled in a pregnancy study. CDR3s include the opening cysteine and the closing phenylalanine or tryptophan. Fields, in order: clone size, V gene, D gene, J gene, CDR3 protein, CDR3 DNA. D genes are given only for firm matches. Clone size is given for some rows only: seen once, a few or many times, or a class if the clone is expanded.

>NA|TRBV18|TRBD1|TRBJ2-7
CASSPNRGYEQYF
TGTGCCAGCTCACCAAACAGGGGCTACGAGCAGTACTTC
>NA|TRBV30|NA|TRBJ1-1
CAWTTQWGDQAFF
TGTGCCTGGACCACGCAGTGGGGCGACCAAGCTTTCTTT
>NA|TRBV27|TRBD1|TRBJ1-1
CASSFYTGGRTEAFF
TGTGCCAGCAGTTTTTATACAGGGGGGAGGACTGAAGCTTTCTTT
>NA|TRBV2|NA|TRBJ2-5
CASHREPETQYF
TGTGCCAGTCACAGGGAGCCAGAGACCCAGTACTTC
>NA|TRBV4-1|NA|TRBJ1-1
CASSQPAGLNTEAFF
TGCGCCAGCAGCCAACCGGCAGGGCTAAACACTGAAGCTTTCTTT
>NA|TRBV11-2|NA|TRBJ2-7
CASSETGNAWGEQYF
TGTGCCAGTTCTGAGACCGGGAACGCCTGGGGTGAGCAGTACTTC
>NA|TRBV2|NA|TRBJ1-1
CASRTRGYTEAFF
TGTGCCAGCAGAACCCGGGGATACACTGAAGCTTTCTTT
>NA|TRBV15|TRBD1|TRBJ2-1
CATSRGGQGGNEQFF
TGTGCCACCAGCAGAGGAGGACAGGGAGGCAATGAGCAGTTCTTC
>once|TRBV5-4|TRBD2|TRBJ2-3
CASSFISGGATDTQYF
TGTGCCAGCAGCTTTATAAGCGGGGGGGCGACAGATACGCAGTATTTT
>NA|TRBV10-3|NA|TRBJ1-6
CAISTDRNNSPLHF
TGTGCCATCAGCACCGACAGGAATAATTCACCCCTCCACTTT
>NA|TRBV11-2|TRBD2|TRBJ2-1
CASSPRGGAWNEQFF
TGTGCCAGCAGCCCACGCGGGGGGGCCTGGAATGAGCAGTTCTTC